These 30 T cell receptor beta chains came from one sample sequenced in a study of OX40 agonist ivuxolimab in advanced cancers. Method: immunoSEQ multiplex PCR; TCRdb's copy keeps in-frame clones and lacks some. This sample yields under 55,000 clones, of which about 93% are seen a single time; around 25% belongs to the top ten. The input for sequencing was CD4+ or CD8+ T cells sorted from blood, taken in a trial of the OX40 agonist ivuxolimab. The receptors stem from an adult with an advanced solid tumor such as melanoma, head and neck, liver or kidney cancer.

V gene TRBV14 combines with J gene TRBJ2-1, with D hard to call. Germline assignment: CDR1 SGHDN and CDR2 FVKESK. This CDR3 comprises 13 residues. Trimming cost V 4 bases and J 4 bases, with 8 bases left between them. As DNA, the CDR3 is TGTGCCAGCAGCCCTGACAAATACAATGAGCAGTTCTTC. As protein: CASSPDKYNEQFF.

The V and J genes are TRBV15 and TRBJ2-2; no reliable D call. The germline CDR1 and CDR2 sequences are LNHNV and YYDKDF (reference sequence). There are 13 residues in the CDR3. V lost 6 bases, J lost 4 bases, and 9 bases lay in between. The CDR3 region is CATRALGTGELFF. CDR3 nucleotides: TGTGCCACCAGGGCGTTGGGCACCGGGGAGCTGTTTTTT.

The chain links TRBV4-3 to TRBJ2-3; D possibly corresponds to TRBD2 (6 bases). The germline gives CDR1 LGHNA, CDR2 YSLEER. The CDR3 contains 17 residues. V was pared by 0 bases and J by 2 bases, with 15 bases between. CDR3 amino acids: CASSQDGGAGNTDTQYF. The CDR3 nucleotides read TGCGCCAGCAGCCAAGACGGCGGGGCGGGAAACACAGATACGCAGTATTTT.

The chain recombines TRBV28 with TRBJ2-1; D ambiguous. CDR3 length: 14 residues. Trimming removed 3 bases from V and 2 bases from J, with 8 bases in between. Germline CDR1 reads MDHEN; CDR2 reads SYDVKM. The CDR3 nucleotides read TGTGCCAGCAGTTTCCGAACTACCTACAATGAGCAGTTCTTC. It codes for CASSFRTTYNEQFF. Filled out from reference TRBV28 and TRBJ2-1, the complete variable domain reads DVKVTQSSRYLVKRTGEKVFLECVQDMDHENMFWYRQDPGLGLRLIYFSYDVKMKEKGDIPEGYSVSREKKERFSLILESASTNQTSMYLCASSFRTTYNEQFFGPGTRLTVL.

CDR3 residues: CASSNMNTEAFF. The CDR3 bases are TGTGCCAGCAGCAATATGAACACTGAAGCTTTCTTT. The rearrangement uses TRBV5-6 and TRBJ1-1; D gene ambiguous. CDR1 is SGHDT, CDR2 YYEEEE, per germline. There are 12 residues in the CDR3. V dropped 4 bases and J dropped 0 bases, with 4 bases sitting between them. The variable domain in full, with the rest retrieved from reference TRBV5-6 and TRBJ1-1, is DAGVTQSPTHLIKTRGQQVTLRCSPKSGHDTVSWYQQALGQGPQFIFQYYEEEERQRGNFPDRFSGHQFPNYSSELNVNALLLGDSALYLCASSNMNTEAFFGQGTRLTVV.

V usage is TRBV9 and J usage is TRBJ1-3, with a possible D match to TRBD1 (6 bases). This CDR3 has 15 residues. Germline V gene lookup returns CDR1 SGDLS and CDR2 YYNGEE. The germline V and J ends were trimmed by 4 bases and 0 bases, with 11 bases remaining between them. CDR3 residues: CASSQGGGSGNTIYF. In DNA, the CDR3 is TGTGCCAGCAGCCAGGGAGGGGGCTCTGGAAACACCATATATTTT.

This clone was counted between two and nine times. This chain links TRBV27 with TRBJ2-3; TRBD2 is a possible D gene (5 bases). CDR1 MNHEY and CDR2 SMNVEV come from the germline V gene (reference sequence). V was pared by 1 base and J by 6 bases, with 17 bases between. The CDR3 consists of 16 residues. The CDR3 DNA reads TGTGCCAGCAGTTTATATGCAGGAGGCCGCGGGGATACGCAGTATTTT. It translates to CASSLYAGGRGDTQYF.

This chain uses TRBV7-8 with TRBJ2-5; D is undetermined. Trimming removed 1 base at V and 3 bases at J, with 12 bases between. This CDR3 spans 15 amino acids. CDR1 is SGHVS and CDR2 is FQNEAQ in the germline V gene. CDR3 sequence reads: CASSLVLWPKETQYF. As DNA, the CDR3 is TGTGCCAGCAGCTTAGTTCTATGGCCAAAAGAGACCCAGTACTTC. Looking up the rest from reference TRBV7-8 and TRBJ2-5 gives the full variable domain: GAGVSQSPRYKVAKRGQDVALRCDPISGHVSLFWYQQALGQGPEFLTYFQNEAQLDKSGLPSDRFFAERPEGSVSTLKIQRTQQEDSAVYLCASSLVLWPKETQYFGPGTRLLVL.

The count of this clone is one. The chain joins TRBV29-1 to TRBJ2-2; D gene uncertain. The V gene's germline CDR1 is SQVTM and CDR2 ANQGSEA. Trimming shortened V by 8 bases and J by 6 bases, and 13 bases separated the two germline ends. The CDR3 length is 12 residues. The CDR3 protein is CSLRAGSGELFF. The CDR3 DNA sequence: TGCAGCCTCCGGGCTGGATCCGGGGAGCTGTTTTTT.

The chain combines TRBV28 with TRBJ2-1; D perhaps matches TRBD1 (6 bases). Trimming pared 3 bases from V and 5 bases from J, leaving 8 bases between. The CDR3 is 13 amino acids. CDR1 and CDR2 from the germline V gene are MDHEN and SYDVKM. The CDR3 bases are TGTGCCAGCAGTTTCCAGGGGCACAATGAGCAGTTCTTC. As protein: CASSFQGHNEQFF.

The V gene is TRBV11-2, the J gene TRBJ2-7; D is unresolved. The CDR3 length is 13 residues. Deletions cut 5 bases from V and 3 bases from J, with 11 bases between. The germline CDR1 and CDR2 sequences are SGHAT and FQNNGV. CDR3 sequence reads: CASSPWRSYEQYF. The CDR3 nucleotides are TGTGCCAGCAGCCCTTGGCGTAGCTACGAGCAGTACTTC.

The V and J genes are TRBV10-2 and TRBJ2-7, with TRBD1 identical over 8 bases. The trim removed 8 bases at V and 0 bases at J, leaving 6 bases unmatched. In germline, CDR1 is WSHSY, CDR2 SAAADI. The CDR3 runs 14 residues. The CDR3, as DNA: TGCGCCAGCGAAGACAGGGGCAGCTCCTACGAGCAGTACTTC. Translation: CASEDRGSSYEQYF.

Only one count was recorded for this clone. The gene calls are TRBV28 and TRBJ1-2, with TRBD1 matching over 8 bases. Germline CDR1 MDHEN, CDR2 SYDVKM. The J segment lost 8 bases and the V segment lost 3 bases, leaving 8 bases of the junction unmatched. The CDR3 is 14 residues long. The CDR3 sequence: CASSFTRTGKGYTF. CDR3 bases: TGTGCCAGCAGTTTTACGCGGACAGGGAAGGGCTACACCTTC.

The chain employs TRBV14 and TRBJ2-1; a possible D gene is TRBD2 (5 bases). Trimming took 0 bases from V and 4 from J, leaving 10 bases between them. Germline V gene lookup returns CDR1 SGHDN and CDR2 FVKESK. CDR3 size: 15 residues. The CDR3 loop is CASSQDRGVYNEQFF. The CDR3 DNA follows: TGTGCCAGCAGCCAAGATCGGGGAGTATACAATGAGCAGTTCTTC. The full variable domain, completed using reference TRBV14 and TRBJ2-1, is EAGVTQFPSHSVIEKGQTVTLRCDPISGHDNLYWYRRVMGKEIKFLLHFVKESKQDESGMPNNRFLAERTGGTYSTLKVQPAELEDSGVYFCASSQDRGVYNEQFFGPGTRLTVL.

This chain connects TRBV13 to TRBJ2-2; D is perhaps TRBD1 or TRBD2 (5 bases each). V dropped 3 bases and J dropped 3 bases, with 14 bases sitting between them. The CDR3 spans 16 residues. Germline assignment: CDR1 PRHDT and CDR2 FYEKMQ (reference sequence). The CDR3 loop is CASSFARQGHTGELFF. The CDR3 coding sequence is TGTGCCAGCAGCTTCGCCCGGCAGGGACACACCGGGGAGCTGTTTTTT.

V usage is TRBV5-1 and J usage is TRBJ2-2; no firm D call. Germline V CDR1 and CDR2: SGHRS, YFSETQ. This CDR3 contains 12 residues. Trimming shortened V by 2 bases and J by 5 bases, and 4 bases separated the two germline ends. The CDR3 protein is CASSFRTGELFF. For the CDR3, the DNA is TGCGCCAGCAGCTTTCGGACCGGGGAGCTGTTTTTT.

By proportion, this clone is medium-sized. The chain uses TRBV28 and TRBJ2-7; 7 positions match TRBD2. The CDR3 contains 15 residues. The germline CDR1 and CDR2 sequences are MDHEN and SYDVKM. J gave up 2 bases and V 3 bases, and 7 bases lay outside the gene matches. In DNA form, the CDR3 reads TGTGCCAGCAGTTTTAGCTCTGCGGGAGCCTACGAGCAGTACTTC. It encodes CASSFSSAGAYEQYF.

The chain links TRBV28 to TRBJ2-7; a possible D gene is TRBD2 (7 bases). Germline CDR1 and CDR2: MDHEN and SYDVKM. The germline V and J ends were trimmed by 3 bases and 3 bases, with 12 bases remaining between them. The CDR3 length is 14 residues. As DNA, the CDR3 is TGTGCCAGCAGTTTCGAAGGGGGGGTCTACGAGCAGTACTTC. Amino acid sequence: CASSFEGGVYEQYF.

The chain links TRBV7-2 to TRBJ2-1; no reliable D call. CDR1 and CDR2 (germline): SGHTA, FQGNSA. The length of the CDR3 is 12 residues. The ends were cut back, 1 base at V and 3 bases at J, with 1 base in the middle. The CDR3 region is CASSLDYNEQFF. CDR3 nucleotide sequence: TGTGCCAGCAGCTTAGACTACAATGAGCAGTTCTTC.

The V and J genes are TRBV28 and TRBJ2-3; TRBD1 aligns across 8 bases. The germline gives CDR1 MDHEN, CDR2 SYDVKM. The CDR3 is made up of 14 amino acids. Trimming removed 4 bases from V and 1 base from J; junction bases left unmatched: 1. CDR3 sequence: CASSWTGRTDTQYF. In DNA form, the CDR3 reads TGTGCCAGCAGTTGGACAGGGCGCACAGATACGCAGTATTTT. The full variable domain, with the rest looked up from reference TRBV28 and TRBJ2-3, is DVKVTQSSRYLVKRTGEKVFLECVQDMDHENMFWYRQDPGLGLRLIYFSYDVKMKEKGDIPEGYSVSREKKERFSLILESASTNQTSMYLCASSWTGRTDTQYFGPGTRLTVL.

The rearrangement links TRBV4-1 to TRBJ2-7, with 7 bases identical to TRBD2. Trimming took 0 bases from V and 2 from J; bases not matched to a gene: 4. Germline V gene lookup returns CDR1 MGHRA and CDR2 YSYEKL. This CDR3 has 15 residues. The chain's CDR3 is CASSQESGVTYEQYF. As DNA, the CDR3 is TGCGCCAGCAGCCAAGAGAGCGGGGTTACCTACGAGCAGTACTTC.

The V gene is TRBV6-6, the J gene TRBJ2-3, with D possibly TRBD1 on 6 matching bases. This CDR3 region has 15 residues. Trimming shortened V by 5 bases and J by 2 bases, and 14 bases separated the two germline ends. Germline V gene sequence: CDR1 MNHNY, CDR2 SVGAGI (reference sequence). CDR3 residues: CASSPGYRDTDTQYF. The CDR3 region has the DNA TGTGCCAGCAGTCCCGGGTACAGGGACACAGATACGCAGTATTTT.

The CDR3 DNA follows: TGTGCCAGCAGCCATGGACAGGGCCAAACTCAGCCCCAGCATTTT. Encoded protein: CASSHGQGQTQPQHF. The gene calls are TRBV4-2 and TRBJ1-5, with 8 bases identical to TRBD1. Germline lookup yields CDR1 LGHNA and CDR2 YNFKEQ. Losses at the gene ends were 3 bases for V and 6 bases for J; bases not matched to a gene: 7. CDR3 length equals 15 residues.

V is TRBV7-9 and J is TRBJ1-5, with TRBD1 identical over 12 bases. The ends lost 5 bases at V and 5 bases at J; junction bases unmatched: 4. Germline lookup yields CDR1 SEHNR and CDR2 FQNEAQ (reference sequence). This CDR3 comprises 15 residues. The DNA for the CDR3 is TGTGCCAGCAGCCCCGGGACAGGGGGCTATCAGCCCCAGCATTTT. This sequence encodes CASSPGTGGYQPQHF. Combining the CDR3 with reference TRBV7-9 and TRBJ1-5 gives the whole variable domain DTGVSQNPRHKITKRGQNVTFRCDPISEHNRLYWYRQTLGQGPEFLTYFQNEAQLEKSRLLSDRFSAERPKGSFSTLEIQRTEQGDSAMYLCASSPGTGGYQPQHFGDGTRLSIL.

In nucleotides, the CDR3 is TGTGCCAGCAGCAAATTGGGGATCCTCGGATGCTACACCTTC. Translating gives CASSKLGILGCYTF. V gene TRBV21-1 combines with J gene TRBJ1-2. TRBV21-1 corresponds to a pseudogene. The CDR3 consists of 14 residues.

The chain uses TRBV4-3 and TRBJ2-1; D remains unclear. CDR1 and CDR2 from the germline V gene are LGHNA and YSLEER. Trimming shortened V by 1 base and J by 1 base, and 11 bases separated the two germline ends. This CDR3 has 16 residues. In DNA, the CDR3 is TGCGCCAGCAGCCAAGTATCGGTAGGGTCCTACAATGAGCAGTTCTTC. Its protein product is CASSQVSVGSYNEQFF.

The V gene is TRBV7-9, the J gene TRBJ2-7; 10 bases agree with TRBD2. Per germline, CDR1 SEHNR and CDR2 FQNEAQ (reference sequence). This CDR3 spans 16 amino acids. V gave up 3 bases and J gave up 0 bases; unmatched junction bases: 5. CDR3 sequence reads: CASSFETSGYSYEQYF. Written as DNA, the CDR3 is TGTGCCAGCAGCTTTGAGACTAGCGGGTACTCCTACGAGCAGTACTTC. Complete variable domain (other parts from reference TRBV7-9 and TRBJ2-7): DTGVSQNPRHKITKRGQNVTFRCDPISEHNRLYWYRQTLGQGPEFLTYFQNEAQLEKSRLLSDRFSAERPKGSFSTLEIQRTEQGDSAMYLCASSFETSGYSYEQYFGPGTRLTVT.

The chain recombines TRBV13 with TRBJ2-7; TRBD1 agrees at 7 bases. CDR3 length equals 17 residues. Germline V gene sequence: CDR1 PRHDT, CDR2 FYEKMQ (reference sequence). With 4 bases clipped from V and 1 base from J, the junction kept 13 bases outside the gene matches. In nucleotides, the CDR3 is TGTGCCAGCAGCTCCCCACGACAGGGCCTAACATCCTACGAGCAGTACTTC. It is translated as CASSSPRQGLTSYEQYF.

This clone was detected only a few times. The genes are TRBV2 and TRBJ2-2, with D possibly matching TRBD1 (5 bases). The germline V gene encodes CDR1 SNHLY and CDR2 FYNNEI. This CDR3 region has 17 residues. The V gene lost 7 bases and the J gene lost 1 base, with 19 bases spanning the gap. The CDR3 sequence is CASNTALGEVNTGELFF. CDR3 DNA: TGTGCCAGCAATACCGCCTTAGGGGAAGTGAACACCGGGGAGCTGTTTTTT.

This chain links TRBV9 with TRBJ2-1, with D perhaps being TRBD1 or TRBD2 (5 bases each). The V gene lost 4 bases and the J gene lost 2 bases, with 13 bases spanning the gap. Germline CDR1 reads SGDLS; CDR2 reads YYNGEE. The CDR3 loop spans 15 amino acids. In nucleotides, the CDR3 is TGTGCCAGCAGCCCGTGGACGGGACCCTACAATGAGCAGTTCTTC. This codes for CASSPWTGPYNEQFF.